Listed here are 22 T cell receptor beta chains from one sample, sequenced in a study of radiotherapy plus CTLA-4 blockade in lung cancer. The protocol was immunoSEQ multiplex PCR, while the TCRdb copy is restricted to in-frame clones and leaves out a portion. The data show about 12,000 clones, about 86% seen once. The sequenced sample was peripheral blood, obtained from a patient treated with radiotherapy plus ipilimumab. The origin of the receptors is a human donor with non-small cell lung cancer that progressed on radiotherapy plus ipilimumab.

The chain is built from TRBV18 and TRBJ2-7; 12 bases map to TRBD2. CDR1 is KGHSH, CDR2 LQKENI, per germline. V was clipped by 2 bases and J by 3 bases; unmatched bases: 5. The CDR3 has 16 amino acids. CDR3 DNA: TGTGCCAGCTCACCAACTAGCGGGGGGCACCTCTACGAGCAGTACTTC. Translating it yields CASSPTSGGHLYEQYF.

This chain uses TRBV6-5 with TRBJ1-1; 9 bases are a match to TRBD1. V lost 8 bases and J lost 5; bases outside the gene matches: 6. The germline CDR1 and CDR2 sequences are MNHEY and SVGAGI. There are 13 residues in the CDR3. The CDR3 loop reads CASRRTGATEAFF. CDR3 coding DNA: TGTGCCAGCCGAAGGACAGGGGCTACTGAAGCTTTCTTT.

The chain links TRBV19 to TRBJ1-1; TRBD1 might be the D (5 bases). Germline lookup yields CDR1 LNHDA and CDR2 SQIVND (reference sequence). The V and J ends lost 5 bases and 4 bases respectively, with 26 bases between them. The CDR3 is made up of 18 amino acids. This chain's CDR3 is CASSFSPRDAWWGTEAFF. CDR3 DNA: TGTGCCAGTAGTTTCTCGCCCCGGGACGCCTGGTGGGGCACTGAAGCTTTCTTT. The variable domain in full, with the rest retrieved from reference TRBV19 and TRBJ1-1, is DGGITQSPKYLFRKEGQNVTLSCEQNLNHDAMYWYRQDPGQGLRLIYYSQIVNDFQKGDIAEGYSVSREKKESFPLTVTSAQKNPTAFYLCASSFSPRDAWWGTEAFFGQGTRLTVV.

The chain carries TRBV7-6 and TRBJ2-5, with 7 nucleotides matching TRBD1. V dropped 5 bases and J dropped 2; count of bases not matched to a gene: 2. Germline V lookup: CDR1 SGHVS, CDR2 FNYEAQ. This CDR3 region has 13 residues. Here the CDR3 reads CASSQGVQETQYF. In DNA, the CDR3 is TGTGCCAGCAGCCAGGGGGTACAAGAGACCCAGTACTTC. The whole variable domain, filled in from reference TRBV7-6 and TRBJ2-5, reads GAGVSQSPRYKVTKRGQDVALRCDPISGHVSLYWYRQALGQGPEFLTYFNYEAQQDKSGLPNDRFSAERPEGSISTLTIQRTEQRDSAMYRCASSQGVQETQYFGPGTRLLVL.

This clone has more than one count but fewer than ten. The chain joins TRBV19 to TRBJ1-4; 8 nucleotides agree with TRBD1. Germline loops: CDR1 LNHDA, CDR2 SQIVND (reference sequence). The CDR3 totals 16 residues. The J segment lost 7 bases and the V segment lost 5 bases, leaving 12 bases of the junction unmatched. The CDR3 DNA follows: TGTGCCAGTAGTGCCGCTTTGACAGGGGCTCGTGAAAAACTGTTTTTT. Its translation: CASSAALTGAREKLFF.

The chain couples TRBV29-1 to TRBJ2-5, with 11 bases fitting TRBD1. The CDR3 has 15 amino acids. Trimming cost V 6 bases and J 5 bases; bases outside gene matches: 11. Germline CDR1 reads SQVTM; CDR2 reads ANQGSEA. This CDR3 is CSVKPDRGLWETQYF. The CDR3 DNA reads TGCAGCGTGAAGCCGGACAGGGGGCTGTGGGAGACCCAGTACTTC.

The CDR3 DNA reads as TGTGCCAGCAGCGCTGCCGACAGGGCAGGTGGCTACACCTTC. Translated: CASSAADRAGGYTF. The gene calls are TRBV7-2 and TRBJ1-2, with 7 bases that match TRBD1. There are 14 residues in the CDR3. The V gene end was trimmed by 5 bases and the J gene end by 7 bases; junction bases not matched to a gene: 10. Per the germline V gene, CDR1 is SGHTA and CDR2 is FQGNSA.

The rearrangement joins TRBV2 to TRBJ2-7, with 9 bases aligning to TRBD1. Trimming cost V 6 bases and J 2 bases; bases outside gene matches: 5. CDR1 and CDR2 (germline): SNHLY, FYNNEI. The CDR3 consists of 14 residues. CDR3 bases: TGTGCCAGCAGCACCGGGACAGGGACCTACGAGCAGTACTTC. It is translated as CASSTGTGTYEQYF.

The chain uses TRBV5-1 and TRBJ2-5; the D gene is possibly TRBD2 (6 bases). Trimming took 0 bases from V and 1 from J, leaving 13 bases between them. The CDR3 has 16 residues. Germline V lookup: CDR1 SGHRS, CDR2 YFSETQ. CDR3 coding DNA: TGCGCCAGCAGCTTGGGGGCGGTGGGACTCCAAGAGACCCAGTACTTC. It codes for CASSLGAVGLQETQYF.

The chain couples TRBV14 to TRBJ1-6; D is undetermined. Germline CDR1 is SGHDN and CDR2 is FVKESK. V was pared by 0 bases and J by 10 bases, with 13 bases between. The CDR3 runs 15 residues. CDR3 nucleotides: TGTGCCAGCAGCCAAGATAAGCAAATGCGATCACCCCTCCACTTT. It codes for CASSQDKQMRSPLHF.

The chain employs TRBV7-2 and TRBJ2-3; 8 nucleotides align to TRBD2. The junction had 6 bases not matched to a gene; V was cut back by 1 base and J by 3 bases. This CDR3 contains 16 residues. Germline CDR1 is SGHTA and CDR2 is FQGNSA. The CDR3 loop reads CASSLVEGLVTDTQYF. CDR3 nucleotide sequence: TGTGCCAGCAGCTTAGTCGAGGGACTAGTGACAGATACGCAGTATTTT.

This clone has a single count. The chain joins TRBV4-1 to TRBJ2-7; no definite D call. Per germline, CDR1 MGHRA and CDR2 YSYEKL. V shed 0 bases and J shed 4 bases, with 16 bases lying between them. This CDR3 comprises 16 residues. The CDR3 DNA reads TGCGCCAGCAGCCAAGATCCCGGATTTCCTCTATACGAGCAGTACTTC. As protein: CASSQDPGFPLYEQYF.

The CDR3 DNA reads TGTGCCAGCAGTTTACGTCCTAGCGCCTACGAGCAGTACTTC. Translated: CASSLRPSAYEQYF. This rearrangement joins TRBV6-5 to TRBJ2-7; D is possibly TRBD2 (6 bases). This CDR3 region has 14 residues. V lost 4 bases to trimming and J lost 2 bases, with 12 bases between them. Germline V lookup: CDR1 MNHEY, CDR2 SVGAGI.

This rearrangement joins TRBV5-4 to TRBJ2-3; TRBD1 aligns across 8 bases. Germline V CDR1 and CDR2: SGHNT, YYREEE (reference sequence). The CDR3 runs 15 residues. The ends lost 4 bases at V and 4 bases at J; junction bases unmatched: 8. The CDR3 region is CASSPRTTGADTQYF. CDR3 in DNA: TGTGCCAGCAGCCCCCGGACGACAGGGGCAGATACGCAGTATTTT.

The V gene is TRBV5-1, the J gene TRBJ2-3; TRBD2 matches at 13 bases. Germline assignment: CDR1 SGHRS and CDR2 YFSETQ. Germline trimming cut 5 bases from V and 0 bases from J; bases unmatched to any gene: 12. The CDR3 covers 19 residues. CDR3 sequence reads: CASSLRTSGGGSSTDTQYF. The DNA of the CDR3 is TGCGCCAGCAGTTTGCGGACTAGCGGGGGTGGATCTAGCACAGATACGCAGTATTTT.

The table lists this clone with a count of one. CDR3 sequence: CASSEIQGTLGEQYF. The DNA of the CDR3 is TGTGCCAGCAGTGAGATTCAGGGTACCTTGGGCGAGCAGTACTTC. The chain recombines TRBV2 with TRBJ2-7; D possibly corresponds to TRBD1 (5 bases). Germline-derived CDR1 and CDR2 are SNHLY and FYNNEI. This CDR3 contains 15 residues. Deletions cut 3 bases from V and 6 bases from J, with 18 bases between.

CDR3 region: CASSPPPGEGEKLFF. The CDR3 bases are TGTGCCAGCAGCCCTCCACCCGGGGAGGGGGAAAAACTGTTTTTT. The V call is TRBV6-1, the J call TRBJ1-4; TRBD1 might be the D (5 bases). Trimming shortened V by 6 bases and J by 8 bases, and 19 bases separated the two germline ends. This CDR3 is 15 amino acids long. Germline loops: CDR1 MNHNS, CDR2 SASEGT.

This chain joins TRBV6-5 and TRBJ1-3; no clear D. The CDR3 length is 12 residues. Between the trimmed V and J ends, which lost 6 bases and 4 bases, there was a span of 7 bases. Germline V gene data show CDR1 as MNHEY and CDR2 as SVGAGI. This CDR3 reads CASRQGGNTIYF. The CDR3 DNA reads as TGTGCCAGCAGGCAAGGAGGAAACACCATATATTTT.

This sequence joins TRBV2 and TRBJ1-6; 9 bases are a match to TRBD1. V shed 6 bases, J shed 17 bases, and the junction held 11 bases outside the gene matches. The CDR3 has 13 residues. Germline values: CDR1 SNHLY, CDR2 FYNNEI. This chain's CDR3 is CASRGQGPLEIHF. The CDR3 nucleotides read TGTGCCAGCAGAGGACAGGGGCCCCTAGAGATCCACTTT.

This chain links TRBV10-3 with TRBJ1-1, with D unresolved. CDR1 and CDR2 from the germline V gene are ENHRY and SYGVKD. V lost 1 base and J 11 bases, leaving 14 bases between the germline ends. This CDR3 contains 13 residues. The CDR3 nucleotides read TGTGCCATCAGTGAGTGGTCTCATACAAGTGCTTTCTTT. It translates to CAISEWSHTSAFF.

This sequence joins TRBV5-1 and TRBJ2-1, with TRBD2 identical over 13 bases. J was trimmed by 7 bases and V by 1 base; bases with no gene match: 2. CDR3 length: 15 amino acids. Looked up from germline, CDR1 is SGHRS and CDR2 is YFSETQ. This chain's CDR3 is CASSLSTSGGNEQFF. The CDR3 bases are TGCGCCAGCAGCTTGTCGACTAGCGGGGGGAATGAGCAGTTCTTC.

The rearrangement joins TRBV21-1 to TRBJ2-7; the D segment call TRBD1 is taken from the table without a DNA check. TRBV21-1 is a pseudogene segment. The CDR3 contains 17 residues. The DNA for the CDR3 is TGTGCCAGCAGCGGGTGGGGGACAGGGGGCAGCTGGCACGAGCAGTACTTC. Residues: CASSGWGTGGSWHEQYF.